Reported below is one TCR beta chain. The specificity of this receptor is unknown. Within one base of it there is no much larger clone, and no base qualities were kept. This sample is drawn from a study of T cell responses to AZD1222 COVID-19 vaccine (dated by TCRdb to the early 2020s). As for the study more broadly: TCR sequencing was performed for more than 230 trial participants, of whom about 200 were given two doses of AZD1222 and some 26 were given two doses of MenACWY control vaccine. Enrollment into the trials was organized by age into subgroups of 18-55, 56-69 and 70-plus years, and those subgroups contained roughly 150, 30 and 60 TCR-sequenced participants, respectively.

Broader findings and caveats from the paper: The whole spike protein was spanned by vaccine-associated CD4 TCRs, and dominant responses were seen in regions 160-218 and 743-854. No day 14 peak-response samples were available, so repertoires were characterized only after the peak T cell response. Conclusions about previously exposed vaccinees were limited because only six AZD1222 recipients were SARS-CoV-2 seropositive at baseline. Participants were mostly white British, with more females than males. The authors suggested clonal diversity may have been underestimated. In the small 56-69-year group, the increase in depth fell short of significance, most likely because of low power. After two AZD1222 doses, both the breadth and the depth of spike-specific TCRs were significantly higher than at day 0 and than in MenACWY recipients. Reportedly, close to half of the unique spike-specific TCRs recognized epitopes lying outside the regions that are mutated in the B.1.351 and B.1.1.7 variants.

The CDR3 regions of human TCRbeta chains were analyzed by immunosequencing. The authors' analysis ran thus. Repertoire TCRs were checked for matches against a reference library of SARS-CoV-2-specific TCRs that had been generated using the MIRA antigen-specificity platform. Breadth was defined as the fraction of unique TCRs that were SARS-CoV-2-associated. Depth was defined as the fraction of total T cells that were SARS-CoV-2-associated. Using the MIRA data, each spike-specific TCR was assigned both to the spike region to which the TCR was reactive and to a CD4 or CD8 class. Log10-transformed breadth and depth values were compared by one-way ANOVA with Sidak's multiple comparisons tests. Not all clones reach the TCRdb copy of this immuneACCESS table, which keeps in-frame sequences only. Checked studies attribute under half of the gap to unresolved V genes and leave the rest unexplained. Clone size and the V and J calls come from that table; the DNA yielded D and trimming. A total of some 150,000 clones appear in this sample, approximately 90% of them only once. In total, the top ten clones hold around 1.5% of the sample.

Read against the paper, the sample's time point label means: about 28 days (+/-7) after the second vaccine dose. AZD1222 recipients whose second dose came at about 4 weeks and those whose second dose came at about 12 weeks were combined into one group, since spike-specific TCR depth and breadth did not differ between the two schedules. The vaccinee samples were drawn from two UK trials, COV001 and COV002, one of which was a single-blind randomized controlled phase 2/3 trial testing AZD1222 (ChAdOx1 nCoV-19) in healthy adults. For TCRbeta chain sequencing, PBMC samples from trial participants were taken at day 0 and at day 28 after the second dose. The starting material was peripheral blood, obtained 28 days after the second AZD1222 dose. The clonotype comes from an adult who received the AZD1222 COVID-19 vaccine.

Read as DNA, the sequence is TGTGCCAGCAGTGAAGGTCCTAGCGGGGAGGGGGGCTACGAGCAGTACTTC. Its product reads: CASSEGPSGEGGYEQYF. The rearranged segments are TRBV6-1 and TRBJ2-7, and 9 junction bases match TRBD2. The CDR3 runs 17 residues from the cysteine to the phenylalanine. CDR3 DNA only is kept here, 51 bases in frame from base 1. Ends trimmed: V by 1 base, J by 3 bases; bases unmatched to a gene: 10. CDR1 and CDR2 are drawn from the germline V gene: MNHNS, SASEGT.